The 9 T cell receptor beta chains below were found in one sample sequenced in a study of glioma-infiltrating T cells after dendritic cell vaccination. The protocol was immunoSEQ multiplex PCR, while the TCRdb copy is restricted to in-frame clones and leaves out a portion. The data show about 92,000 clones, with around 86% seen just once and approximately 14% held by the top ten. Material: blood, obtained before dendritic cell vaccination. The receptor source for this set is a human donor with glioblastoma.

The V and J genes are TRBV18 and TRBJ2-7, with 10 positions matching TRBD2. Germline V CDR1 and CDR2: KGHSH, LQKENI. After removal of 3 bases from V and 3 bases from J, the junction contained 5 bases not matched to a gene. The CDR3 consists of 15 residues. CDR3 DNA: TGTGCCAGCTCACCCGGGACTAGCGCGAACTACGAGCAGTACTTC. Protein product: CASSPGTSANYEQYF.

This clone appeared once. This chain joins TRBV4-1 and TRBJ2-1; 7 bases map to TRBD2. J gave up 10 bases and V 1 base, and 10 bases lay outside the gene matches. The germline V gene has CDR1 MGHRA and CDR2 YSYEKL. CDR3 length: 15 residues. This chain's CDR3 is CASSQGDYGPGEQFF. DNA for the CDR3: TGCGCCAGCAGCCAAGGGGACTATGGGCCGGGGGAGCAGTTCTTC.

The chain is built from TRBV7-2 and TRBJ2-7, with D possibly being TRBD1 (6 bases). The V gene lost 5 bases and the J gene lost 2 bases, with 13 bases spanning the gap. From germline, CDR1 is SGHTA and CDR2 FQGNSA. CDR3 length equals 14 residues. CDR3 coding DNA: TGTGCCAGCAGCCCCAGGGACAAGCCCTACGAGCAGTACTTC. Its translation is CASSPRDKPYEQYF.

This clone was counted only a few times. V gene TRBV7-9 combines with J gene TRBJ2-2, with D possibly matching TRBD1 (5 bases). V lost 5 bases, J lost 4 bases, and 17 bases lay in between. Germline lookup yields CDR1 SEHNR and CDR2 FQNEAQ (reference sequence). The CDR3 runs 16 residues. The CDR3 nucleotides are TGTGCCAGCAGCCCGGCAACAGGAAGTCGCACCGGGGAGCTGTTTTTT. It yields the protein CASSPATGSRTGELFF.

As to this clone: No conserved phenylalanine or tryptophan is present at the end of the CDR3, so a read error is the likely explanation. CDR3 protein: CASSLVARGAEAFS. In DNA form, the CDR3 reads TGTGCCAGCAGCTTGGTAGCCAGGGGGGCTGAAGCTTTCTCT. V gene TRBV5-6 combines with J gene TRBJ1-1; 7 bases line up with TRBD1. This CDR3 spans 14 amino acids. Trimming removed 0 bases from V and 6 bases from J; junction bases left unmatched: 5. Germline values: CDR1 SGHDT, CDR2 YYEEEE.

The CDR3: CSVEDRIDSYEQYF. The CDR3 DNA is TGCAGCGTTGAAGATCGTATAGACTCCTACGAGCAGTACTTC. The chain uses TRBV29-1 and TRBJ2-7; D is ambiguous. The CDR3 sequence is 14 residues long. CDR1 is SQVTM and CDR2 is ANQGSEA in the germline V gene. Trimming left V 0 bases short and J 0 bases short, with 9 bases between.

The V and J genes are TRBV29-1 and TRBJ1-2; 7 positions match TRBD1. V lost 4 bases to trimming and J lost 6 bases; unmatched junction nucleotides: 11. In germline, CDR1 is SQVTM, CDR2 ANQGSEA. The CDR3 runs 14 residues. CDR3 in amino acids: CSVVRQGSTNGYTF. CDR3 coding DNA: TGCAGCGTTGTAAGACAGGGTAGTACGAATGGCTACACCTTC. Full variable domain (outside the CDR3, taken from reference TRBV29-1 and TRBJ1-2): SAVISQKPSRDICQRGTSLTIQCQVDSQVTMMFWYRQQPGQSLTLIATANQGSEATYESGFVIDKFPISRPNLTFSTLTVSNMSPEDSSIYLCSVVRQGSTNGYTFGSGTRLTVV.

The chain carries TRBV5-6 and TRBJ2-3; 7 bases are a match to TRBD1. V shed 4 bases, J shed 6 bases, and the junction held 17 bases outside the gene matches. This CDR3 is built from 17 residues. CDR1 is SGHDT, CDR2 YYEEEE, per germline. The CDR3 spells CASSRRGQFMGVDTQYF. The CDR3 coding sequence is TGTGCCAGCAGCAGAAGGGGACAGTTCATGGGGGTGGATACGCAGTATTTT.

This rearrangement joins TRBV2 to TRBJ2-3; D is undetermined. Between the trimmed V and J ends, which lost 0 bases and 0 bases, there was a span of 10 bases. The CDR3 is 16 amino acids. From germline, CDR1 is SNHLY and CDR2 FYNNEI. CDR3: CASSEALGHSTDTQYF. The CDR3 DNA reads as TGTGCCAGCAGTGAAGCGCTTGGGCATAGCACAGATACGCAGTATTTT.